This TCR beta chain comes out of a study of T cells in Graves' hyperthyroidism and ophthalmopathy. Hyperthyroidism patients were newly diagnosed, had disease duration under 2 months, and were aged 18 to 65 years. Diagnoses were made from clinical symptoms, serum measures (thyroxine and TRAb), thyroid ultrasound and orbital computed tomography. There are many counts of this clonotype. RNA transcripts gave rise to amplified TCR beta CDR3 regions. Researchers ran a first-round RT-PCR on the TCR CDR3 using the HTBI primer set. A single record per CDR3 protein comes from TCRdb applying MiXCR to the multiplex PCR reads. This table holds about 270,000 distinct CDR3 sequences, about 25% found once. The source of this sequence is a man in his forties with Graves' hyperthyroidism that later progressed to Graves' ophthalmopathy. Material for sequencing was blood.

CDR3 in amino acids: CAWSVLGGNQPQHF. In DNA form, the CDR3 reads TGTGCCTGGAGTGTATTAGGTGGCAATCAGCCCCAGCATTTT. The J gene is TRBJ1-5, the V gene TRBV30; D remains unclear. Germline loops: CDR1 GTSNPN, CDR2 SVGIG (reference sequence). V was pared by 0 bases and J by 2 bases, with 8 bases between. The CDR3 runs 14 residues.